This T cell receptor beta chain was identified in a study of STAT5B mutations in CD4+ large granular lymphocyte leukemia. This clone came up once. Its antigen is unidentified. Study-wide results and caveats: Patient CD4-sorted repertoires looked more clonal than healthy CD4+ repertoires, even without putative leukemic clones. The CD4+ versus CD8+ T-LGLL clonality difference may reflect limited sample size.

Method: immunoSEQ multiplex PCR; TCRdb's copy keeps in-frame clones and lacks some. Here the sample spans 30,000 to 40,000 clones, almost 85% being singletons. After removal of 4 bases from V and 5 bases from J, the junction contained 7 bases not matched to a gene. The length of the CDR3 is 16 residues. In germline, CDR1 is SGHDN, CDR2 FVKESK. The chain recombines TRBV14 with TRBJ2-2; 10 nucleotides agree with TRBD2. The sample consisted of CD4+ T cells from blood buffy coats. The source is a human donor in good health. This CDR3 reads CASSPRLAGRTGELFF. In DNA, the CDR3 is TGTGCCAGCAGCCCCCGACTAGCGGGTAGGACCGGGGAGCTGTTTTTT.